The rows below give T cell receptor beta chains drawn from one sample of a study of blood T cell repertoires in COVID-19. Data came from immunoSEQ multiplex PCR; TCRdb stores just in-frame clones and leaves some out. The sample includes 65,000 to 80,000 clones, around 86% of them seen just once. The sample comprised peripheral blood. Receptors were obtained from a man aged 25 to 40 with acute or convalescent COVID-19. The CDR3 runs from the conserved cysteine through the conserved F or W. D genes are given only for firm matches. Only some rows state a clone size, as once, few, many or a class for expanded clones.

d_call: .; j_call: TRBJ2-1; clone_size: .; cdr3_length: 13; v_call: TRBV30; cdr3_aa: CAWSVLVVNEQFF; cdr3_nt: TGTGCCTGGAGTGTACTAGTAGTAAATGAGCAGTTCTTC
d_call: TRBD1; j_call: TRBJ1-4; clone_size: once; cdr3_length: 15; v_call: TRBV11-2; cdr3_aa: CASSPGTVYDEKLFF; cdr3_nt: TGTGCCAGCAGCCCTGGGACAGTTTATGATGAAAAACTGTTTTTT
d_call: TRBD1; j_call: TRBJ2-1; clone_size: .; cdr3_length: 14; v_call: TRBV3-1/TRBV3-2; cdr3_aa: CASSQGQGQNEQFF; cdr3_nt: TGTGCCAGCAGCCAGGGACAGGGGCAAAATGAGCAGTTCTTC
d_call: .; j_call: TRBJ1-4; clone_size: .; cdr3_length: 15; v_call: TRBV5-1; cdr3_aa: CASSLFSQNNEKLFF; cdr3_nt: TGCGCCAGCAGCTTGTTTAGCCAGAATAATGAAAAACTGTTTTTT
d_call: .; j_call: TRBJ1-5; clone_size: .; cdr3_length: 13; v_call: TRBV7-3; cdr3_aa: CASSLEPRQPQHF; cdr3_nt: TGTGCCAGCAGCTTAGAACCGAGGCAGCCCCAGCATTTT
d_call: .; j_call: TRBJ1-2; clone_size: .; cdr3_length: 14; v_call: TRBV5-1; cdr3_aa: CASSPLQGRSGYTF; cdr3_nt: TGCGCCAGCAGCCCACTACAGGGCCGTAGTGGCTACACCTTC
d_call: TRBD1; j_call: TRBJ1-2; clone_size: .; cdr3_length: 15; v_call: TRBV9; cdr3_aa: CASSPGDRGRYGYTF; cdr3_nt: TGTGCCAGCAGCCCCGGGGACAGGGGGCGATATGGCTACACCTTC
d_call: .; j_call: TRBJ1-6; clone_size: .; cdr3_length: 16; v_call: TRBV18; cdr3_aa: CASSPVGWTGNSPLHF; cdr3_nt: TGTGCCAGCTCACCCGTCGGTTGGACGGGGAATTCACCCCTCCACTTT
d_call: TRBD1; j_call: TRBJ1-2; clone_size: .; cdr3_length: 13; v_call: TRBV6-5; cdr3_aa: CASSWATGAGYTF; cdr3_nt: TGTGCCAGCAGTTGGGCGACAGGGGCTGGCTACACCTTC
d_call: .; j_call: TRBJ1-2; clone_size: .; cdr3_length: 14; v_call: TRBV5-5; cdr3_aa: CASSLVEGIGGYTF; cdr3_nt: TGTGCCAGCAGCTTGGTGGAGGGGATAGGTGGCTACACCTTC
d_call: .; j_call: TRBJ2-1; clone_size: .; cdr3_length: 11; v_call: TRBV7-2; cdr3_aa: CASSYYHEQFF; cdr3_nt: TGTGCCAGCAGCTATTATCATGAGCAGTTCTTC
d_call: .; j_call: TRBJ2-5; clone_size: .; cdr3_length: 13; v_call: TRBV28; cdr3_aa: CASSRRGLKTQYF; cdr3_nt: TGTGCCAGCAGTCGTAGGGGTCTTAAGACCCAGTACTTC
d_call: .; j_call: TRBJ1-1; clone_size: .; cdr3_length: 15; v_call: TRBV6-5; cdr3_aa: CASNSPGEVNTEAFF; cdr3_nt: TGTGCCAGCAATAGCCCGGGGGAAGTGAACACTGAAGCTTTCTTT
d_call: .; j_call: TRBJ1-1; clone_size: .; cdr3_length: 13; v_call: TRBV2; cdr3_aa: CASLTERDTEAFF; cdr3_nt: TGTGCCAGCCTAACGGAGCGGGACACTGAAGCTTTCTTT
d_call: .; j_call: TRBJ1-4; clone_size: .; cdr3_length: 15; v_call: TRBV11-1; cdr3_aa: CASSSLEGDNEKLFF; cdr3_nt: TGTGCCAGCAGCTCCCTTGAGGGGGATAATGAAAAACTGTTTTTT
d_call: TRBD1; j_call: TRBJ1-2; clone_size: .; cdr3_length: 15; v_call: TRBV2; cdr3_aa: CASTKGQSGPHGYTF; cdr3_nt: TGTGCCAGCACTAAGGGACAGTCGGGGCCACATGGCTACACCTTC
d_call: TRBD2; j_call: TRBJ2-1; clone_size: once; cdr3_length: 17; v_call: TRBV11-2; cdr3_aa: CASSIRSSGSSYNEQFF; cdr3_nt: TGTGCCAGCAGCATACGCTCTAGCGGAAGCTCCTACAATGAGCAGTTCTTC
d_call: .; j_call: TRBJ2-1; clone_size: .; cdr3_length: 17; v_call: TRBV19; cdr3_aa: CASSIDSGGSSYNEQFF; cdr3_nt: TGTGCCAGTAGTATAGATTCAGGAGGGAGCTCCTACAATGAGCAGTTCTTC
d_call: .; j_call: TRBJ2-5; clone_size: .; cdr3_length: 15; v_call: TRBV7-2; cdr3_aa: CASSLNARGTETQYF; cdr3_nt: TGTGCCAGCAGCTTAAATGCCAGGGGAACAGAGACCCAGTACTTC
d_call: TRBD1; j_call: TRBJ2-5; clone_size: .; cdr3_length: 14; v_call: TRBV25-1; cdr3_aa: CASSALRGMETQYF; cdr3_nt: TGTGCCAGCAGTGCTCTCAGGGGGATGGAGACCCAGTACTTC
d_call: TRBD2; j_call: TRBJ2-1; clone_size: .; cdr3_length: 14; v_call: TRBV3-1/TRBV3-2; cdr3_aa: CASSREGGADEQFF; cdr3_nt: TGTGCCAGCAGCCGGGAGGGCGGCGCGGATGAGCAGTTCTTC
d_call: TRBD1; j_call: TRBJ1-2; clone_size: .; cdr3_length: 13; v_call: TRBV6-1; cdr3_aa: CASSDQSTGGYTF; cdr3_nt: TGTGCCAGCAGTGATCAATCGACAGGGGGCTACACCTTC
d_call: .; j_call: TRBJ1-6; clone_size: .; cdr3_length: 15; v_call: TRBV5-5; cdr3_aa: CASSSIGQYNSPLHF; cdr3_nt: TGTGCCAGCAGCTCAATCGGACAGTATAATTCACCCCTCCACTTT
d_call: TRBD1; j_call: TRBJ1-2; clone_size: .; cdr3_length: 15; v_call: TRBV19; cdr3_aa: CASSRRDRADYGYTF; cdr3_nt: TGTGCCAGTAGTAGACGGGACAGGGCCGACTATGGCTACACCTTC
d_call: .; j_call: TRBJ1-5; clone_size: .; cdr3_length: 17; v_call: TRBV21-1; cdr3_aa: CASSKVSGTGVDQPQHF; cdr3_nt: TGTGCCAGCAGCAAAGTCAGTGGGACAGGGGTCGATCAGCCCCAGCATTTT
d_call: TRBD1; j_call: TRBJ1-5; clone_size: .; cdr3_length: 14; v_call: TRBV2; cdr3_aa: CASMRDRVDQPQHF; cdr3_nt: TGTGCCAGCATGCGAGACAGGGTTGATCAGCCCCAGCATTTT
d_call: .; j_call: TRBJ1-1; clone_size: .; cdr3_length: 16; v_call: TRBV18; cdr3_aa: CASSPQLDKRNTEAFF; cdr3_nt: TGTGCCAGCTCACCACAATTAGACAAACGCAACACTGAAGCTTTCTTT
d_call: .; j_call: TRBJ1-2; clone_size: .; cdr3_length: 14; v_call: TRBV6-5; cdr3_aa: CASSYRGLGYGYTF; cdr3_nt: TGTGCCAGCAGTTACAGGGGATTAGGCTATGGCTACACCTTC
d_call: TRBD1; j_call: TRBJ1-5; clone_size: .; cdr3_length: 15; v_call: TRBV7-8; cdr3_aa: CASSAAGTVNQPQHF; cdr3_nt: TGTGCCAGCAGCGCTGCCGGGACAGTAAATCAGCCCCAGCATTTT
d_call: .; j_call: TRBJ2-2; clone_size: .; cdr3_length: 12; v_call: TRBV13; cdr3_aa: CASTGGGGELFF; cdr3_nt: TGTGCCAGCACCGGGGGTGGCGGGGAGCTGTTTTTT
d_call: .; j_call: TRBJ2-7; clone_size: few; cdr3_length: 15; v_call: TRBV6-6; cdr3_aa: CASSKDSITFYEQYF; cdr3_nt: TGTGCCAGCAGTAAGGACAGTATAACTTTCTACGAGCAGTACTTC
d_call: TRBD1; j_call: TRBJ1-2; clone_size: .; cdr3_length: 13; v_call: TRBV2; cdr3_aa: CASSDRSGGGYTF; cdr3_nt: TGTGCCAGCAGCGACAGGTCAGGGGGCGGCTACACCTTC
d_call: .; j_call: TRBJ2-1; clone_size: .; cdr3_length: 17; v_call: TRBV14; cdr3_aa: CASSQFGGASPYNEQFF; cdr3_nt: TGTGCCAGCAGCCAATTTGGGGGGGCCAGCCCCTACAATGAGCAGTTCTTC
d_call: .; j_call: TRBJ1-2; clone_size: .; cdr3_length: 12; v_call: TRBV6-7; cdr3_aa: CASKGGAAGYTF; cdr3_nt: TGTGCCAGCAAAGGGGGAGCGGCTGGCTACACCTTC
d_call: .; j_call: TRBJ1-2; clone_size: few; cdr3_length: 11; v_call: TRBV2; cdr3_aa: CASWSNDGYTF; cdr3_nt: TGTGCCAGTTGGAGTAACGATGGCTACACCTTC
d_call: .; j_call: TRBJ1-6; clone_size: .; cdr3_length: 17; v_call: TRBV5-1; cdr3_aa: CASSLEQGSSYNSPLHF; cdr3_nt: TGCGCCAGCAGCTTGGAGCAGGGGAGCTCCTATAATTCACCCCTCCACTTT
d_call: TRBD1; j_call: TRBJ1-2; clone_size: .; cdr3_length: 14; v_call: TRBV7-2; cdr3_aa: CASSSPGGIDGYTF; cdr3_nt: TGTGCCAGCAGCTCCCCAGGGGGCATCGATGGCTACACCTTC
d_call: TRBD1; j_call: TRBJ1-4; clone_size: .; cdr3_length: 14; v_call: TRBV5-6; cdr3_aa: CASSLRQGREKLFF; cdr3_nt: TGTGCCAGCAGCTTGAGACAGGGAAGGGAAAAACTGTTTTTT
d_call: TRBD1; j_call: TRBJ2-2; clone_size: .; cdr3_length: 14; v_call: TRBV29-1; cdr3_aa: CSVADRVPVGELFF; cdr3_nt: TGCAGCGTAGCCGACAGGGTGCCGGTCGGGGAGCTGTTTTTT
d_call: .; j_call: TRBJ2-5; clone_size: .; cdr3_length: 13; v_call: TRBV29-1; cdr3_aa: CSVSFTSRETQYF; cdr3_nt: TGCAGCGTTAGTTTTACTAGCCGGGAGACCCAGTACTTC
d_call: TRBD1; j_call: TRBJ1-3; clone_size: .; cdr3_length: 15; v_call: TRBV5-1; cdr3_aa: CASSPGQLSGNTIYF; cdr3_nt: TGCGCCAGCAGCCCGGGACAGCTCTCTGGAAACACCATATATTTT